The clone carrying this T cell receptor beta chain has a count of ten or more. Its antigen is not identified. The sample is drawn from a study of spatial heterogeneity in lung cancer. Study context: Detection consistently yielded more beta chains than alpha chains. An average of more than ten raw reads was observed per unique TCR and UMI combination.

A unique molecular identifier was attached to every TCR cDNA molecule. TCRdb analysed the 5' RACE reads with MiXCR anew, one entry per CDR3 protein. The sample gives tens of thousands of distinct CDR3 sequences, more than 8% of which show up once; roughly 40% is in the top ten. Study observations and caveats: Ubiquitous expanded tumor TCRs surfaced in blood more at resection than they did at follow-up.

Time point meaning: sample taken at primary tumor resection. No cell sorting; template was whole RNA from tumor, lung tissue or PBMC. V lost 6 bases, J lost 0 bases, and 9 bases lay in between. CDR3 length: 15 amino acids. Germline loops: CDR1 MDHEN, CDR2 SYDVKM. This material consisted of PBMCs, taken at surgery. This clonotype originated in a female donor with early-stage non-small cell lung cancer. V is TRBV28 and J is TRBJ1-6; unclear D gene. Here the CDR3 DNA reads TGTGCCAGCAGGGATGAGGACTCCTATAATTCACCCCTCCACTTT. Its translation is CASRDEDSYNSPLHF. The variable domain in full, with the rest retrieved from reference TRBV28 and TRBJ1-6, is DVKVTQSSRYLVKRTGEKVFLECVQDMDHENMFWYRQDPGLGLRLIYFSYDVKMKEKGDIPEGYSVSREKKERFSLILESASTNQTSMYLCASRDEDSYNSPLHFGNGTRLTVT.